Listed below are T cell receptor beta chains from one sample, sequenced in a study of T cell repertoires in breast cancer. TCRdb called the emulsion pairing reads again in MiXCR, with one record for every CDR3 protein. The table has approximately 40,000 distinct CDR3 sequences, around 45% seen once; the top ten hold roughly 60%. The sequenced sample was CD8+ T cells. These TCRs come from a pool of human donors with breast cancer or a healthy control (not recorded which). Both conserved end residues are part of each CDR3. A D gene is named only where the DNA matches it firmly. Part of the rows lack a size; the others show once, few, many or a class for expanded clones.

j_call	v_call	clone_size	d_call	cdr3_aa	cdr3_nt
TRBJ2-4	TRBV20-1	few	-	CSARKPDAKNIQYF	TGCAGTGCTAGAAAGCCAGACGCCAAAAACATTCAGTACTTC
TRBJ1-6	TRBV12-3/TRBV12-4	once	TRBD1	CASSLGTGGIQPLHF	TGTGCCAGCAGTTTAGGGACAGGGGGGATTCAACCCCTCCACTTT
TRBJ2-1	TRBV7-2	-	-	CASSLVARSWGPNEQFF	TGTGCCAGCAGCTTAGTCGCCCGATCTTGGGGGCCGAATGAGCAGTTCTTC
TRBJ2-3	TRBV2	-	-	CASSKYSGTQYF	TGTGCCAGCAGTAAGTACAGTGGTACGCAGTATTTT
TRBJ2-7	TRBV7-2	few	TRBD2	CASSFWGLAGNEQYF	TGTGCCAGCAGCTTCTGGGGACTAGCGGGTAACGAGCAGTACTTC
TRBJ1-2	TRBV19	-	-	CASSIPASNYGYTF	TGTGCCAGTAGTATTCCAGCTTCTAACTATGGCTACACCTTC
TRBJ1-2	TRBV2	once	-	CASSEGGEYYGYTF	TGTGCCAGCAGTGAAGGAGGGGAGTACTATGGCTACACCTTC
TRBJ2-3	TRBV2	-	-	CASSGGLDTDTQYF	TGTGCCAGCAGTGGAGGCCTGGACACAGATACGCAGTATTTT
TRBJ1-4	TRBV28	-	TRBD1	CASSFYGRGQSGNEKLFF	TGTGCCAGCAGTTTCTACGGGAGGGGGCAGTCCGGTAATGAAAAACTGTTTTTC
TRBJ2-1	TRBV9	-	TRBD2	CASSASTSGRAISSYNEQFF	TGTGCCAGCAGCGCCTCGACTAGCGGGAGGGCCATATCGTCCTACAATGAGCAGTTCTTC
TRBJ1-1	TRBV6-6	-	TRBD1	CASSYSGGAGTEAFF	TGTGCCAGCAGTTACTCAGGGGGCGCGGGGACTGAAGCTTTCTTT
TRBJ1-3	TRBV3-1	-	-	CASSSTRGRGNTIYF	TGTGCCAGCAGCTCCACGAGGGGACGCGGAAACACCATATATTTT
TRBJ2-7	TRBV6-6	-	TRBD2	CASSYEAGVSSCERYF	TGTGCCAGCAGTTACGAGGCGGGAGTGAGCTCCTGCGAGCGGTACTTC
TRBJ1-2	TRBV7-2	-	TRBD1	CASSLGTGLPSGYTF	TGTGCCAGCAGCTTAGGGACAGGGCTCCCTAGTGGCTACACCTTC
TRBJ2-7	TRBV15	many	TRBD2	CATSRGSTSVVYEQYF	TGTGCCACCAGCAGAGGGTCGACTAGCGTTGTCTACGAGCAGTACTTC
TRBJ1-4	TRBV6-2/TRBV6-3	-	-	CASSYLDEKLFF	TGTGCCAGCAGTTACCTTGATGAAAAACTGTTTTTT
TRBJ2-3	TRBV18	-	-	CASSLPSLGTDTQYF	TGTGCCAGCTCACTCCCGTCGCTTGGCACAGATACGCAGTATTTT
TRBJ1-1	TRBV6-1	-	-	CASRVRTTSSARGEAFF	TGTGCCAGCAGGGTGAGGACGACCTCTTCAGCCCGCGGTGAAGCTTTCTTT
TRBJ2-7	TRBV20-1	few	-	CSARPASYEQYF	TGCAGTGCTAGACCAGCTAGCTACGAGCAGTACTTC
TRBJ2-3	TRBV2	few	TRBD1	CASSDGRGFGTDTQYF	TGTGCCAGCAGTGACGGCAGGGGGTTCGGAACAGATACGCAGTATTTT
TRBJ2-7	TRBV5-1	-	TRBD1	CASSLVQGVDYEQYF	TGCGCCAGCAGCTTGGTCCAGGGGGTGGACTACGAGCAGTACTTC
TRBJ1-1	TRBV3-1	few	-	CASSQDRMNTEAFF	TGTGCCAGCAGCCAAGACAGGATGAACACTGAAGCTTTCTTT
TRBJ1-1	TRBV6-5	few	-	CASSYGTGNTEAFF	TGTGCCAGCAGTTACGGGACGGGGAACACTGAAGCTTTCTTT
TRBJ1-6	TRBV5-6	-	TRBD1	CASAHDSTVTGVGSPLHF	TGTGCCAGCGCCCACGATTCGACCGTGACAGGGGTTGGTTCACCCCTCCACTTT
TRBJ2-3	TRBV5-1	-	-	CASSMPRDTQYF	TGCGCCAGCAGCATGCCTAGGGATACGCAGTATTTT
TRBJ1-3	TRBV19	-	-	CASRRGLSGNTIYF	TGTGCCAGCAGGAGGGGCCTATCTGGAAACACCATATATTTT
TRBJ1-5	TRBV28	-	-	CASRHTGNSNQPQHF	TGTGCCAGCAGACACACAGGGAATAGCAATCAGCCCCAGCATTTT
TRBJ1-1	TRBV6-2/TRBV6-3	-	-	CASRPTRQMNTEAFF	TGTGCCAGCAGGCCAACCCGACAGATGAACACTGAAGCTTTCTTT
TRBJ1-1	TRBV5-1	-	-	CASSVDGTGAFF	TGCGCCAGCAGCGTGGACGGTACGGGAGCTTTCTTT
TRBJ2-1	TRBV20-1	-	-	CSANPSYNEQFF	TGCAGTGCTAACCCTAGCTACAATGAGCAGTTCTTC
TRBJ2-5	TRBV20-1	few	-	CSASGGRETQYF	TGCAGTGCGTCCGGGGGGCGAGAGACCCAGTACTTC
TRBJ2-3	TRBV20-1	-	-	CSARPPGPTDAQYF	TGCAGTGCTAGACCACCAGGGCCCACAGATGCGCAGTATTTT
TRBJ2-1	TRBV3-1	-	TRBD2	CASSQGTSGGTEQFF	TGTGCCAGCAGCCAAGGGACTAGCGGGGGGACGGAGCAGTTCTTC
TRBJ1-1	TRBV10-1	-	-	CASSPKQGMNTEAFF	TGCGCCAGCAGTCCAAAGCAGGGCATGAACACTGAAGCTTTCTTT
TRBJ2-7	TRBV7-2	-	-	CASGTYEQYF	TGTGCCAGCGGAACCTACGAGCAGTACTTC
TRBJ2-5	TRBV27	few	-	CASRGETQYF	TGTGCCAGCCGGGGGGAGACCCAGTACTTC
TRBJ2-1	TRBV12-3/TRBV12-4	-	TRBD2	CASRPGLADVNEQFF	TGTGCCAGCAGACCGGGACTAGCGGACGTCAATGAGCAGTTCTTC
TRBJ2-7	TRBV7-8	-	-	CASGPRAGYEQYF	TGTGCCAGCGGGCCCCGGGCAGGGTACGAGCAGTACTTC
TRBJ1-1	TRBV15	-	-	CATSRDQVRSTEAFF	TGTGCCACCAGCAGAGATCAGGTTAGGAGCACTGAAGCTTTCTTT
TRBJ1-3	TRBV7-7	-	-	CALGQPYSGNTIYF	TGTGCCCTAGGACAGCCCTATAGCGGAAACACCATATATTTT
TRBJ2-2	TRBV27	-	-	CASSLSWGGELFF	TGTGCCAGCAGTTTATCTTGGGGGGGCGAGCTGTTTTTT
TRBJ1-1	TRBV7-2	-	-	CASSTTGRGTEAFF	TGTGCCAGCAGCACTACAGGGCGAGGGACTGAAGCTTTCTTT
TRBJ1-1	TRBV10-2	-	-	CASSDTTGTEAFF	TGCGCCAGCAGTGACACTACGGGTACTGAAGCTTTCTTT
TRBJ2-1	TRBV20-1	-	-	CSALGDSSYNEQFF	TGCAGTGCTCTTGGGGATAGCTCCTACAATGAGCAGTTCTTC
TRBJ2-3	TRBV7-9	few	-	CASSIPSTDTQYF	TGTGCCAGCAGCATTCCTAGCACAGATACGCAGTATTTT
TRBJ1-2	TRBV20-1	-	TRBD1	CSALGGQGDYGYTF	TGCAGTGCCCTCGGGGGACAGGGGGACTATGGCTACACCTTC
TRBJ1-1	TRBV7-9	few	-	CASSLVVGPNTEAFF	TGTGCCAGCAGCTTAGTTGTGGGTCCGAACACTGAAGCTTTCTTT
TRBJ2-3	TRBV20-1	-	TRBD2	CSARVTSGGGRETQYF	TGCAGTGCTAGGGTGACTAGCGGGGGGGGTAGGGAGACGCAGTATTTT
TRBJ2-7	TRBV3-1	-	TRBD2	CASSQDFRTSDYEQYF	TGTGCCAGCAGCCAAGACTTCCGGACTAGCGACTACGAGCAGTACTTC
TRBJ2-7	TRBV7-3	few	-	CASSDGSEQYF	TGTGCCAGCAGCGACGGTTCGGAGCAGTACTTC
TRBJ2-2	TRBV6-2/TRBV6-3	once	-	CASSTGISEELFF	TGTGCCAGCAGTACAGGGATCTCCGAGGAGCTGTTTTTT
TRBJ1-4	TRBV12-3/TRBV12-4	-	-	CASSTQGSEKLFF	TGTGCCAGCAGTACCCAGGGAAGTGAAAAACTGTTTTTT
TRBJ2-7	TRBV7-2	-	TRBD2	CASSRGGLAGGEEQYF	TGTGCCAGCAGCAGGGGGGGGCTAGCGGGAGGAGAAGAGCAGTACTTC
TRBJ1-4	TRBV7-6	-	-	CASSGRTDGGDEKLFF	TGTGCCAGCAGCGGACGGACGGACGGTGGAGATGAAAAACTGTTTTTT
TRBJ2-3	TRBV11-2	-	-	CASSSDWGTDTQYF	TGTGCCAGCAGCAGCGATTGGGGGACAGATACGCAGTATTTT
TRBJ2-5	TRBV4-1	-	-	CASSTPRGETQYF	TGCGCCAGCAGCACACCTCGTGGAGAGACCCAGTACTTC
TRBJ1-2	TRBV25-1	few	-	CASRQGSVRGYTF	TGTGCCAGCAGGCAGGGGTCGGTAAGAGGCTACACCTTC
TRBJ2-7	TRBV7-2	many	-	CASSLGELDEQYF	TGTGCCAGCAGCTTAGGCGAACTAGACGAGCAGTACTTC
TRBJ2-1	TRBV2	-	TRBD2	CASSERASGTTLNEQFF	TGTGCCAGCAGTGAAAGGGCTAGCGGGACTACGCTAAATGAGCAGTTCTTC
TRBJ2-3	TRBV6-2/TRBV6-3	-	-	CASSYSGFTIQGTDTQYF	TGTGCCAGCAGTTACTCGGGTTTCACGATCCAGGGAACAGATACGCAGTATTTT